This is a list of T cell receptor beta chains from one sample in a study of blood T cell repertoires in COVID-19. TCRdb's table, derived via immunoSEQ multiplex PCR, lists solely in-frame clones and lacks some. The repertoire holds under 60,000 clones, with approximately 87% as singletons. Sample: peripheral blood. The receptors originated from a woman aged 55-70 years with COVID-19, enrolled during active disease. Each CDR3 is given with its conserved first and last residue. The D gene is left open where the match is weak. Where a row states a size, it is once, few, many or the class of an expanded clone; other rows omit it.

d_call	v_call	clone_size	j_call	cdr3_aa	cdr3_nt
TRBD1	TRBV5-6	few	TRBJ2-3	CASSLGQGARRTDTQYF	TGTGCCAGCAGCTTGGGGCAGGGGGCGCGTCGCACAGATACGCAGTATTTT
.	TRBV28	.	TRBJ1-4	CASSLSKRKLFF	TGTGCCAGCAGTTTATCGAAGCGAAAACTGTTTTTT
TRBD1	TRBV4-2	few	TRBJ2-7	CASSPRQGPYEQYF	TGTGCCAGCAGCCCCCGACAGGGCCCCTACGAGCAGTACTTC
TRBD2	TRBV28	once	TRBJ2-3	CATSWIFRASGRTDTQYF	TGTGCCACCTCTTGGATTTTTCGGGCTAGCGGGAGAACAGATACGCAGTATTTT
TRBD1	TRBV5-5	.	TRBJ1-1	CASSPQGMQGVNTEAFF	TGTGCCAGCAGCCCCCAGGGGATGCAGGGGGTGAACACTGAAGCTTTCTTT
.	TRBV2	.	TRBJ2-5	CATNGGGETQYF	TGTGCCACCAACGGGGGAGGTGAGACCCAGTACTTC
TRBD1	TRBV28	.	TRBJ1-4	CASSSAGTGFEKLFF	TGTGCCAGCAGTTCCGCCGGGACAGGGTTTGAAAAACTGTTTTTT
.	TRBV11-2	.	TRBJ1-2	CASSPDRYYGYTF	TGTGCCAGCAGCCCGGACAGATACTATGGCTACACCTTC
.	TRBV20-1	.	TRBJ2-3	CSARAADTQYF	TGCAGTGCTAGAGCGGCAGATACGCAGTATTTT
.	TRBV14	.	TRBJ2-7	CASSLGTSYEQYF	TGTGCCAGCAGCCTCGGGACTTCCTACGAGCAGTACTTC
TRBD1	TRBV19	.	TRBJ1-5	CASSIDDRGFGQPQHF	TGTGCCAGTAGTATAGATGACAGGGGTTTTGGTCAGCCCCAGCATTTT
.	TRBV5-1	.	TRBJ1-4	CASSSGRGNEKLFF	TGCGCCAGCAGCTCTGGACGGGGGAATGAAAAACTGTTTTTT
TRBD2	TRBV19	.	TRBJ2-3	CASSSSGLLTDTQYF	TGTGCCAGTAGTAGCTCGGGACTACTCACAGATACGCAGTATTTT
TRBD1	TRBV5-1	.	TRBJ1-1	CASSFRQGGDTEAFF	TGCGCCAGCAGCTTCAGACAGGGCGGGGACACTGAAGCTTTCTTT
.	TRBV6-1	.	TRBJ2-3	CASSEANRAWDTQYF	TGTGCCAGCAGTGAAGCGAACAGGGCTTGGGATACGCAGTATTTT